A selection of T cell receptor beta chains follows, all from one sample in a study of tumor and adjacent non-tumor tissue in lung cancer. In TCRdb, the multiplex PCR reads were re-called with MiXCR into one record per CDR3 protein. The repertoire has approximately 120,000 distinct CDR3 sequences, over 55% of them found once; the top ten carry roughly 20%. Sequenced: distant non-tumor lung tissue. These receptors were collected from a man in his sixties with non-small cell lung cancer. The CDR3 runs from the conserved cysteine through the conserved F or W. The D gene is left open where the match is weak. The size entry is marked missing in some rows and otherwise reads once, few, many or a size class.

>TRBV6-6|NA|TRBJ1-5|NA
CASSYVRVSQPQHF
TGTGCCAGCAGTTATGTTCGGGTAAGTCAGCCCCAGCACTTT
>TRBV20-1|NA|TRBJ2-6|NA
CSAKDGGSGANVLTF
TGCAGTGCCAAGGATGGGGGGTCTGGGGCCAACGTCCTGACTTTC
>TRBV6-2/TRBV6-3|NA|TRBJ1-2|NA
CTSSYVPGRYGYTF
TGTACCAGCAGTTACGTTCCGGGACGGTATGGCTACACCTTC
>TRBV12-3/TRBV12-4|NA|TRBJ2-3|NA
CASSFSPYQDPRGTDAQYF
TGTGCCAGCAGTTTTTCCCCGTATCAGGACCCTCGAGGTACAGATGCGCAGTATTTT
>TRBV6-1|NA|TRBJ1-5|NA
CASREERGKVTYQPQHF
TGTGCCAGCCGTGAAGAGCGGGGGAAGGTGACTTATCAGCCCCAGCACTTT
>TRBV29-1|NA|TRBJ2-1|NA
CSAKEATEGGMDEQFF
TGCAGCGCTAAGGAGGCCACAGAGGGTGGCATGGATGAGCAGTTCTTC
>TRBV7-9|TRBD2|TRBJ2-2|NA
CASSIVPSGNTRELFF
TGTGCCAGCAGCATAGTCCCTAGCGGGAACACCAGGGAGCTGTTTTTT
>TRBV20-1|TRBD2|TRBJ2-5|NA
CSASATGGLAGGETQYF
TGCAGTGCTAGCGCCACAGGTGGACTAGCGGGGGGAGAGACCCAGTACTTC
>TRBV4-2|TRBD1|TRBJ1-5|NA
CASSQPNMGIGGGNQPQHF
TGTGCCAGCAGCCAACCAAACATGGGGATAGGGGGCGGCAATCAGCCACAGCATTTT
>TRBV20-1|TRBD1|TRBJ1-1|NA
CSVPGDRTNTEAFF
TGCAGTGTTCCAGGGGACAGGACGAACACTGAAGCTTTCTTT
>TRBV6-1|TRBD1|TRBJ2-6|many
CASSAGTGSGANVLTF
TGTGCCAGCAGTGCCGGGACAGGCTCTGGGGCCAACGTCCTGACTTTC
>TRBV19|NA|TRBJ1-1|many
CASGVRGTEAFF
TGTGCCAGTGGGGTTAGGGGCACTGAAGCTTTCTTT
>TRBV6-1|NA|TRBJ2-7|NA
CAISVDTNYEQYF
TGTGCCATCAGTGTTGACACGAACTACGAGCAGTACTTC
>TRBV4-3|NA|TRBJ2-1|NA
CASSLSLDRETEFF
TGCGCCAGTAGCCTAAGTCTAGATAGGGAGACAGAGTTCTTC
>TRBV29-1|NA|TRBJ1-2|NA
CSVQTYYYGCTF
NA
>TRBV6-1|TRBD1|TRBJ2-7|many
CASSPRTGGFRSYEQYF
TGTGCCAGCAGTCCACGGACAGGGGGTTTTAGGTCCTACGAGCAGTACTTC
>TRBV12-3/TRBV12-4|NA|TRBJ2-5|NA
CASSWELVGGQETQYF
TGTGCCAGCAGTTGGGAACTAGTGGGGGGACAAGAGACCCAGTACTTC
>TRBV6-2/TRBV6-3|TRBD1|TRBJ1-1|many
CASSYAAGGSDEAFF
TGTGCCAGCAGTTACGCGGCAGGGGGTTCGGATGAAGCTTTCTTT
>TRBV12-3/TRBV12-4|NA|TRBJ1-5|few
CASDRYSNQPRHF
TGTGCCAGCGACAGATATAGCAATCAGCCCCGGCATTTT
>TRBV30|NA|TRBJ2-2|NA
CAWRFLGGTGELFF
TGTGCCTGGAGGTTTTTGGGGGGCACCGGGGAGCTGTTTTTT
>TRBV7-9|NA|TRBJ2-3|NA
CASGSGTDTQFF
TGTGCCAGCGGTAGCGGCACAGATACGCAGTTTTTT
>TRBV12-3/TRBV12-4|TRBD2|TRBJ2-7|NA
CACSLTSGGVSHEQYF
TGTGCATGCAGTTTGACTAGCGGAGGGGTCTCCCACGAGCAGTACTTC
>TRBV20-1|NA|TRBJ2-3|NA
CSASSERAGVGTQYF
TGCAGTGCCTCTAGCGAGAGGGCCGGGGTAGGTACGCAGTATTTT
>TRBV11-2|TRBD2|TRBJ2-3|many
CASSLGTSLFTDTQYF
TGTGCCAGCAGCTTAGGGACTAGTCTTTTCACAGATACGCAGTATTTT
>TRBV11-2|NA|TRBJ2-2|NA
CASNLGWTGELFF
TGTGCCAGCAACTTAGGATGGACCGGGGAGTTGTTTTTT
>TRBV6-5|TRBD1|TRBJ2-3|NA
CASNSFTGQGGADTQYF
TGTGCCAGCAATTCCTTCACGGGACAGGGGGGAGCAGATACGCAGTATTTT
>TRBV6-5|TRBD1|TRBJ1-4|NA
CASSEPGQVEKLFF
TGTGCCAGCAGTGAGCCGGGACAGGTTGAAAAACTGTTTTTT
>TRBV29-1|NA|TRBJ2-7|NA
CSHSEGLAAEQHF
TGCAGCCACTCCGAGGGCCTGGCCGCAGAGCAGCACTTC
>TRBV6-5|TRBD1|TRBJ1-2|many
CASSFGTDGYTF
TGTGCCAGCAGTTTCGGGACAGATGGCTACACCTTC
>TRBV6-6|TRBD1|TRBJ2-2|many
CASSETGANTGELFF
TGTGCCAGCAGCGAGACAGGGGCGAACACCGGGGAGCTGTTTTTT
>TRBV18|NA|TRBJ2-3|NA
CASSPRVTTDTQYF
TGTGCCAGCTCACCAAGGGTTACCACGGATACGCAGTATTTT
>TRBV29-1|NA|TRBJ2-5|once
CSLDDQTGTQYF
TGCAGCCTTGACGACCAAACGGGGACCCAGTACTTC
>TRBV4-2|NA|TRBJ1-3|NA
CASNQVEGNTIYF
TGTGCCAGCAACCAAGTTGAGGGAAACACCATATATTTT
>TRBV24-1|NA|TRBJ1-5|few
CATSSTGSGGAQHF
TGTGCCACCAGTTCAACGGGCAGTGGTGGGGCCCAGCATTTT
>TRBV7-6|TRBD2|TRBJ2-1|once
CVSSYRTSGAGFNEQFF
TGTGTCAGCAGTTACCGGACTAGCGGGGCCGGATTCAATGAGCAGTTCTTC
>TRBV6-5|NA|TRBJ2-3|many
CASSSRGKVDTQYF
TGTGCCAGCAGTTCAAGGGGGAAGGTAGATACGCAGTATTTT